One sample yielded the 3 T cell receptor beta chains listed below, sequenced in a study of cytomegalovirus exposure and HLA in healthy donors. It was with 60 Vbeta and 13 Jbeta primers that the PCR ran. Measured with immunoSEQ multiplex PCR; TCRdb has only the in-frame clones, and not every one. The data show around 80,000 clones, 60% to 85% seen once. Material for sequencing was PBMCs. The receptors originated from a man in his forties or fifties in good health and CMV-seronegative.

The V and J genes are TRBV19 and TRBJ2-1; 7 bases are a match to TRBD2. The trim removed 6 bases at V and 3 bases at J, leaving 14 bases unmatched. This CDR3 has 17 amino acids. CDR1 is LNHDA, CDR2 SQIVND, per germline (reference sequence). CDR3 in amino acids: CASSMGGSGGFYNEQFF. DNA for the CDR3: TGTGCCAGTAGCATGGGGGGGTCGGGAGGTTTCTACAATGAGCAGTTCTTC.

V and J are TRBV6-5 and TRBJ2-7; 13 bases match TRBD2. There are 15 residues in the CDR3. Germline assignment: CDR1 MNHEY and CDR2 SVGAGI. Germline trimming cut 5 bases from V and 2 bases from J; bases unmatched to any gene: 3. The CDR3 DNA sequence: TGTGCCAGCAGTCCAACTAGCGGGAGGGCCTACGAGCAGTACTTC. Encoded protein: CASSPTSGRAYEQYF.

This sequence joins TRBV15 and TRBJ2-2; possible D gene TRBD2, 5 bases. The CDR3 has 17 amino acids. Trimming cost V 0 bases and J 0 bases, with 11 bases left between them. Per germline, CDR1 LNHNV and CDR2 YYDKDF (reference sequence). The CDR3 nucleotides read TGTGCCACCAGCAGAGATTTCCCAGCGGCGAACACCGGGGAGCTGTTTTTT. Residues: CATSRDFPAANTGELFF.